Shown below are 26 T cell receptor beta chains from a single sample sequenced in a study of T cells expressing NK-cell markers. TCRdb re-called the 5' RACE reads and catalogs CDR3 proteins one per entry, DNA excluded. This table lists about 550,000 distinct CDR3 sequences. The sample was blood T cells: a sorted CD56 or NKG2C T cell subset, CD4+ or CD8+ T cells, or bulk PBMC T cells (not recorded which). The receptors were gathered from a man in his late teens or twenties in good health.

The chain employs TRBV7-8 and TRBJ1-5; with no DNA, the TCRdb D assignment of TRBD1 cannot be verified. The germline V gene has CDR1 SGHVS and CDR2 FQNEAQ. The CDR3 runs 14 residues. CDR3 region: CASTPLKGFQPQHF.

The CDR3 is CAIALAGGGELFF. The chain employs TRBV10-3 and TRBJ2-2; the TCRdb call, TRBD2, lacks DNA for checking. This CDR3 spans 13 amino acids. Germline V gene lookup returns CDR1 ENHRY and CDR2 SYGVKD.

The rearrangement joins TRBV10-1 to TRBJ2-1; TCRdb designates TRBD2, a call that cannot be tested without DNA. CDR1 WNHNN and CDR2 SYGVQD come from the germline V gene (reference sequence). This CDR3 has 18 residues. The CDR3 loop reads CASSTGLAGTSSYNEQFF.

This sequence joins TRBV18 and TRBJ2-7; TCRdb's D gene call, TRBD1, goes unchecked for lack of DNA. Germline V gives CDR1 KGHSH, CDR2 LQKENI. This CDR3 spans 14 amino acids. CDR3 region: CASSPGQGLSEQYF.

V and J are TRBV7-2 and TRBJ2-5. Germline lookup yields CDR1 SGHTA and CDR2 FQGNSA. The CDR3 spans 14 residues. The CDR3 spells CASSVRPVWETQYF.

The chain links TRBV20-1 to TRBJ2-5. Germline V gives CDR1 DFQATT, CDR2 SNEGSKA (reference sequence). This CDR3 region has 11 residues. CDR3 loop: CSALSRETQYF.

This chain links TRBV12-3 or TRBV12-4 with TRBJ2-5; TCRdb returns TRBD1, unconfirmable since there is no DNA. CDR3 size: 14 residues. CDR3 in amino acids: CASSLGVGGETQYF.

V gene TRBV11-1 combines with J gene TRBJ2-7; with no DNA, the TCRdb D assignment of TRBD1 cannot be verified. The CDR3 contains 18 residues. Germline-derived CDR1 and CDR2 are SGHAT and FQDESV (reference sequence). The CDR3 is CASSREPPGTRVTYEQYF. Combining the CDR3 with reference TRBV11-1 and TRBJ2-7 gives the whole variable domain EAEVAQSPRYKITEKSQAVAFWCDPISGHATLYWYRQILGQGPELLVQFQDESVVDDSQLPKDRFSAERLKGVDSTLKIQPAELGDSAMYLCASSREPPGTRVTYEQYFGPGTRLTVT.

The rearrangement joins TRBV20-1 to TRBJ2-7; the D call of TRBD2 rests on TCRdb alone, since no DNA is present to check it. Germline V lookup: CDR1 DFQATT, CDR2 SNEGSKA (reference sequence). The CDR3 has 14 residues. The CDR3 sequence: CSARAPERAYEQYF.

V is TRBV6-2 or TRBV6-3 and J is TRBJ1-5. This CDR3 contains 16 residues. Germline V gene lookup returns CDR1 MNHEY and CDR2 SVGEGT. The chain's CDR3 is CASSYGEQYSNQPQHF.

J is TRBJ1-1 and V is TRBV20-1; the TRBD1 assignment by TCRdb is unverifiable without DNA. Germline CDR1 DFQATT, CDR2 SNEGSKA (reference sequence). The CDR3 loop spans 15 amino acids. CDR3 residues: CSARRRGQGYTEAFF.

This sequence joins TRBV18 and TRBJ2-5. The CDR3 has 12 amino acids. From germline, CDR1 is KGHSH and CDR2 LQKENI. CDR3 sequence reads: CASSPPVETQYF.

The chain uses TRBV25-1 and TRBJ1-1. The CDR3 length is 14 residues. Germline CDR1 MGHDK, CDR2 SYGVNS. The CDR3 here is CASSEWRGTTEAFF. Using reference TRBV25-1 and TRBJ1-1 for the parts outside the CDR3, the full variable domain is EADIYQTPRYLVIGTGKKITLECSQTMGHDKMYWYQQDPGMELHLIHYSYGVNSTEKGDLSSESTVSRIRTEHFPLTLESARPSHTSQYLCASSEWRGTTEAFFGQGTRLTVV.

The chain uses TRBV6-2 or TRBV6-3 and TRBJ2-7; absent DNA, TCRdb's TRBD1 call cannot be checked. Germline-derived CDR1 and CDR2 are MNHEY and SVGEGT. This CDR3 has 11 amino acids. CDR3: CASSYQGEQYF.

The chain joins TRBV6-1 to TRBJ1-1. This CDR3 comprises 13 residues. Germline assignment: CDR1 MNHNS and CDR2 SASEGT. The CDR3 loop is CAMTTKPNTEAFF.

The chain employs TRBV12-3 or TRBV12-4 and TRBJ2-3; TCRdb reports TRBD1, a call that lacks DNA to check it against. The CDR3 is 16 residues long. CDR3 loop: CASSPGQAQGTDTQYF.

The chain couples TRBV28 to TRBJ1-1; TCRdb selects TRBD1, and the lack of DNA leaves this call unchecked. Germline V gene lookup returns CDR1 MDHEN and CDR2 SYDVKM. This CDR3 has 13 residues. CDR3 protein: CASRRTGGFEAFF.

This sequence joins TRBV25-1 and TRBJ2-7. The CDR3 runs to 15 residues. Germline V lookup: CDR1 MGHDK, CDR2 SYGVNS. This CDR3 is CASSDIQNPSYEQYF.

The chain has TRBV4-1 and TRBJ2-1; TCRdb reports TRBD1, a call that lacks DNA to check it against. The CDR3 sequence is 13 residues long. Germline V gene data show CDR1 as MGHRA and CDR2 as YSYEKL. This chain's CDR3 is CASADTLLKIQFF.

The V call is TRBV10-3, the J call TRBJ1-1; TCRdb gives TRBD1 as the D gene, but with no DNA this cannot be confirmed. The CDR3 totals 13 residues. In germline, CDR1 is ENHRY, CDR2 SYGVKD. CDR3 in amino acids: CAIKGQANTEAFF.

This CDR3 reads CASSKDQVTEAFF. The J gene is TRBJ1-1, the V gene TRBV6-6. CDR1 is MNHNY, CDR2 SVGAGI, per germline (reference sequence). The CDR3 is 13 residues long.

The chain recombines TRBV4-2 with TRBJ1-1; TCRdb returns TRBD1, unconfirmable since there is no DNA. Germline CDR1 and CDR2: LGHNA and YNFKEQ. The CDR3 extends over 14 amino acids. The CDR3 protein is CASSQGGAKAEAFF.

The gene calls are TRBV12-3 or TRBV12-4 and TRBJ2-1; TCRdb designates TRBD1, a call that cannot be tested without DNA. The CDR3 has 14 residues. The CDR3: CASAGGQIYNEQFF.

V usage is TRBV6-1 and J usage is TRBJ2-4; with no DNA, the TCRdb D assignment of TRBD1 cannot be verified. The CDR3 contains 15 residues. Looked up from germline, CDR1 is MNHNS and CDR2 is SASEGT. The CDR3: CASRSGTSGKNIQYF.

This rearrangement joins TRBV6-2 or TRBV6-3 to TRBJ1-1; TCRdb's D gene call, TRBD1, goes unchecked for lack of DNA. CDR1 and CDR2 (germline): MNHEY, SVGEGT. This CDR3 is 14 amino acids long. The CDR3: CASERDRVNTEAFF.

The chain recombines TRBV2 with TRBJ2-5; TCRdb names TRBD1, which stays unverified in the absence of DNA. Germline values: CDR1 SNHLY, CDR2 FYNNEI. The CDR3 is made up of 15 amino acids. CDR3: CASNSGGTGQETQYF.